The rows below give T cell receptor beta chains drawn from one sample of a study of T-cell reconstitution after alpha-beta-depleted transplantation in children. Via MiXCR, TCRdb re-called the PCR reads, giving one row per CDR3 protein. The table includes 150,000 to 200,000 distinct CDR3 sequences, around 7% detected once. Sequencing used PBMCs from the stem cell graft donor, obtained from the stem cell graft. The receptors originated from a human donor who donated a stem cell graft to a child with Wiskott-Aldrich syndrome. CDR3s include the opening cysteine and the closing phenylalanine or tryptophan. Each record gives: clone size, V gene, D gene, J gene, CDR3 DNA, CDR3 protein. D genes are given only for firm matches. Clone size is stated in some rows and not others, as once, few, many or a class when expanded.

>many|TRBV12-3/TRBV12-4|-|TRBJ2-7
TGTGCCAGCAGGCGGACCACGGGCTACGAGCAGTACTTC
CASRRTTGYEQYF
>few|TRBV18|-|TRBJ2-1
TGTGCCAGCTCACTTACGGAATCCTACAATGAGCAGTTCTTC
CASSLTESYNEQFF
>many|TRBV12-3/TRBV12-4|-|TRBJ1-4
TGTGCCAGCAGATCGGACCTCGGGTTTAATGAAAAACTGTTTTTT
CASRSDLGFNEKLFF
>few|TRBV5-1|-|TRBJ2-1
TGCGCCAGCAGCTCCCGGGGGGCAGAGGATGAGCAGTTCTTC
CASSSRGAEDEQFF
>many|TRBV7-8|TRBD1|TRBJ2-3
TGTGCCAGCAGCGACTCTCAGACAGGGCCGAGCCCAGATACGCAGTATTTT
CASSDSQTGPSPDTQYF
>-|TRBV18|-|TRBJ2-6
TGTGCCAGCTCACCAGTAATGGGAGGGGCCAACGTCCTGACTTTC
CASSPVMGGANVLTF
>many|TRBV11-2|-|TRBJ1-2
TGTGCCAGCAGCGTAGACCTGAACTATGGCTACACCTTC
CASSVDLNYGYTF
>many|TRBV29-1|TRBD1|TRBJ2-3
TGCAGCGTTGGGACAGGCGATACGCAGTATTTT
CSVGTGDTQYF
>-|TRBV12-3/TRBV12-4|-|TRBJ2-1
TGTGCCAGCAATTTTTACAATGAGCAGTTCTTC
CASNFYNEQFF
>many|TRBV28|-|TRBJ1-4
TGTGCCAGCAGTTTAATCGGCAGGGGCGGAAAACTGTTTTTT
CASSLIGRGGKLFF
>-|TRBV20-1|-|TRBJ2-5
TGCAGTGCTAGAGCCCGGGGTTACCAAGAGACCCAGTACTTC
CSARARGYQETQYF
>few|TRBV6-2/TRBV6-3|TRBD2|TRBJ2-5
TGTGCCAGCAGCCTCCCGGGGACTAGCGGGAGAGAGACCCAGTACTTC
CASSLPGTSGRETQYF
>many|TRBV5-1|-|TRBJ1-4
TGCGCCAGCAGCTTGGTCGGGGGGGATGAAAAACTGTTTTTT
CASSLVGGDEKLFF
>many|TRBV2|-|TRBJ1-1
TGTGCCAGCAGTACTCAGGGACGTACTGAAGCTTTCTTT
CASSTQGRTEAFF
>-|TRBV18|-|TRBJ2-7
TGTGCCAGCTCACCGAGAGGGCTCAGCGAGCAGTACTTC
CASSPRGLSEQYF
>few|TRBV5-4|-|TRBJ2-7
TGTGCCAGCAGCTTAGACTTTGGAGTCTCCTACGAGCAGTACTTC
CASSLDFGVSYEQYF
>many|TRBV20-1|TRBD1|TRBJ1-4
TGCAGTGCTAGAAGGTCCACAGGGGGAACTGAAAAACTGTTTTTT
CSARRSTGGTEKLFF
>many|TRBV4-1|-|TRBJ1-6
TGCGCCAGCAGCCAAACCTTAACTAGGGCCCGACCCCTCCACTTT
CASSQTLTRARPLHF
>many|TRBV11-2|-|TRBJ2-3
TGTGCCAGCAGCTTAGTCCGCTTTCAAAACGGCGGCCACACAGATACGCAGTATTTT
CASSLVRFQNGGHTDTQYF
>many|TRBV3-1|-|TRBJ1-2
TGTGCCAGCAGTATCGCGGGGAACTATGGCTACACCTTC
CASSIAGNYGYTF
>-|TRBV15|-|TRBJ1-4
TGTGCCACCAGCAGAGGGGGGGAAAAACTGTTTTTT
CATSRGGEKLFF
>many|TRBV29-1|-|TRBJ1-1
TGCAGTTATGGGGGGGGGAACACTGAAGCTTTCTTT
CSYGGGNTEAFF
>many|TRBV28|-|TRBJ1-5
TGTGCCAGCAGTCCCACCTCGGTTTTGGGAAATAGCAATCAGCCCCAGCATTTT
CASSPTSVLGNSNQPQHF
>few|TRBV18|-|TRBJ1-1
TGTGCCAGCTCACCACAGGGACAAGAAGCTTTCTTT
CASSPQGQEAFF
>many|TRBV27|-|TRBJ2-1
TGTGCCAGCAGCTCCGCACCGATTTACAATGAGCAGTTCTTC
CASSSAPIYNEQFF
>-|TRBV15|-|TRBJ1-2
TGTGCCACCAGCAGAAATCACGGACAGTTCAACTATGGCTACACCTTC
CATSRNHGQFNYGYTF
>many|TRBV11-2|-|TRBJ2-6
TGTGCCAGCAGCCTAACTGCTGGGGCCAACGTCCTGACTTTC
CASSLTAGANVLTF
>many|TRBV7-2|TRBD1|TRBJ2-5
TGTGCCAGCAGCTTGGAAGGGACAGAACAAGAGACCCAGTACTTC
CASSLEGTEQETQYF
>-|TRBV5-1|-|TRBJ1-2
TGCGCCAGCAGCTTGAGAGCAGGAGTAGGTGGCTACACCTTC
CASSLRAGVGGYTF
>many|TRBV7-9|-|TRBJ1-2
TGTGCCAGCAGCTTAGCGGCAGACTACTATGGCTACACCTTC
CASSLAADYYGYTF
>many|TRBV12-3/TRBV12-4|-|TRBJ2-6
TGTGCCAGCAGTTTAGCTCGCGGTGTAGGCTCTGGGGCCAACGTCCTGACTTTC
CASSLARGVGSGANVLTF
>few|TRBV19|-|TRBJ2-6
TGTGCCAGTAGTATTCCCAGCTCTGGGGCCAACGTCCTGACTTTC
CASSIPSSGANVLTF
>many|TRBV12-3/TRBV12-4|-|TRBJ2-1
TGTGCCAGCAATCCGGGCTTCCTTGATGGCTATGAGCAGTTCTTC
CASNPGFLDGYEQFF
>many|TRBV6-1|-|TRBJ1-1
TGTGCCAGCAGTGACAGGGTAGGGACTGAAGCTTTCTTT
CASSDRVGTEAFF
>many|TRBV6-1|-|TRBJ2-1
TGTGCCAGCAGGGACTTCCCCAGCGACAATGAGCAGTTCTTC
CASRDFPSDNEQFF
>many|TRBV5-1|TRBD1|TRBJ2-5
TGTGCCAGCAGCTTGACAGGGGGAGAGACCCAGTACTTC
CASSLTGGETQYF
>many|TRBV7-9|-|TRBJ2-5
TGTGCCAGTTTTAACCCAAGAGGTACAGAGACCCAGTACTTC
CASFNPRGTETQYF
>many|TRBV27|-|TRBJ1-1
TGTGCCAGCAGTAAATGGGGTACTGAAGCTTTCTTT
CASSKWGTEAFF
>many|TRBV20-1|-|TRBJ1-5
TGCAGTGCCCTCCGGGACACCGATCAGCCCCAGCATTTT
CSALRDTDQPQHF
>many|TRBV5-1|-|TRBJ2-6
TGCGCCAGCAGCGAAACCGCTGGGGCCAACGTCCTGACTTTC
CASSETAGANVLTF
>-|TRBV7-9|-|TRBJ2-6
TGTGCCAGCAGCTTAGTTAGACGCTCTGGGGCCAACGTCCTGACTTTC
CASSLVRRSGANVLTF
>few|TRBV18|-|TRBJ2-7
TGTGCCAGCTCACCCGACTGGGCGACCTACGAGCAGTACTTC
CASSPDWATYEQYF
>few|TRBV19|TRBD1|TRBJ1-2
TGTGCCAGTAGTCGGGACAGGGCCCTTGACTATGGCTACACCTTC
CASSRDRALDYGYTF